Below are 31 T cell receptor beta chains sequenced from a single sample in a study of cytomegalovirus exposure and HLA in healthy donors (dated by TCRdb to the late 2010s). The library relied on the immunoSEQ multiplex PCR assay. For the multiplex PCR, a mixture combining 60 forward primers for TCR Vbeta segments and 13 reverse primers for TCR Jbeta segments was used. TCRdb provides this immuneACCESS table in a form limited to in-frame rearrangements. Some clones are lacking; in checked studies, under half of them reflect an unresolved V gene, and why the rest are absent is not known. The sample table records under 150,000 clones; roughly 79% of these occur just once. The top ten clonotypes cover 1.3% to 1.5% of the sample. The sequencing input was PBMCs. The receptors come from a woman in her thirties or forties in good health and CMV-seronegative.

This sequence joins TRBV5-1 and TRBJ2-1, with 7 positions matching TRBD2. The V segment lost 4 bases and the J segment 0 bases; nucleotides outside the gene matches: 7. The V gene's germline CDR1 is SGHRS and CDR2 YFSETQ. The CDR3 has 16 amino acids. CDR3 sequence (DNA): TGCGCCAGCAGCCTGCGTGGCGGGAGCTCCTACAATGAGCAGTTCTTC. The encoded protein is CASSLRGGSSYNEQFF.

This clone was counted between two and nine times. The chain links TRBV19 to TRBJ1-2, with 7 bases fitting TRBD1. In germline, CDR1 is LNHDA, CDR2 SQIVND (reference sequence). There are 18 residues in the CDR3. V gave up 3 bases and J gave up 8 bases; unmatched junction bases: 21. The CDR3, as DNA: TGTGCCAGTAGTATTCTGGAGGTCCGGGACAGCCTGGCGGGGGGCTACACCTTC. Its protein is CASSILEVRDSLAGGYTF.

This clone appeared once. The chain uses TRBV5-1 and TRBJ1-1, with a weak D call TRBD1 (5 bases). In germline, CDR1 is SGHRS, CDR2 YFSETQ. This CDR3 is built from 15 residues. V lost 1 base, J lost 1 base, and 11 bases lay in between. The CDR3 DNA follows: TGCGCCAGCAGCTTGTCGGGGGGTGCGAACACTGAAGCTTTCTTT. Its translation: CASSLSGGANTEAFF.

The V call is TRBV19, the J call TRBJ1-1; 8 positions match TRBD1. V shed 3 bases, J shed 2 bases, and the junction held 8 bases outside the gene matches. Germline CDR1 LNHDA, CDR2 SQIVND (reference sequence). This CDR3 is built from 16 residues. The DNA for the CDR3 is TGTGCCAGTAGTATCAACCCCGGACAGGGCAACACTGAAGCTTTCTTT. As protein: CASSINPGQGNTEAFF. Variable domain in full (rest from reference TRBV19 and TRBJ1-1): DGGITQSPKYLFRKEGQNVTLSCEQNLNHDAMYWYRQDPGQGLRLIYYSQIVNDFQKGDIAEGYSVSREKKESFPLTVTSAQKNPTAFYLCASSINPGQGNTEAFFGQGTRLTVV.

This clone has a single count. The chain employs TRBV4-2 and TRBJ1-2; 7 bases agree with TRBD1. V shed 2 bases, J shed 4 bases, and the junction held 19 bases outside the gene matches. Germline-derived CDR1 and CDR2 are LGHNA and YNFKEQ. The CDR3 is 19 amino acids. CDR3 coding DNA: TGTGCCAGCAGCCAAAGCAACAGGGGATTAAGCAGTCAGCCCTATGGCTACACCTTC. Its translation is CASSQSNRGLSSQPYGYTF.

As DNA, the CDR3 is TGTGCCAGCAGCTGGCGGGACAGGGCTGGATCACCCCTCCACTTT. Amino acids: CASSWRDRAGSPLHF. The rearrangement links TRBV7-2 to TRBJ1-6; 9 positions agree with TRBD1. After removal of 4 bases from V and 10 bases from J, the junction contained 8 bases not matched to a gene. This CDR3 has 15 amino acids. CDR1 is SGHTA, CDR2 FQGNSA, per germline. Complete variable domain (other parts from reference TRBV7-2 and TRBJ1-6): GAGVSQSPSNKVTEKGKDVELRCDPISGHTALYWYRQSLGQGLEFLIYFQGNSAPDKSGLPSDRFSAERTGGSVSTLTIQRTQQEDSAVYLCASSWRDRAGSPLHFGNGTRLTVT.

In DNA, the CDR3 is TGTGCCAGCAGTTTGACAATCTCTGGAAACACCATATATTTT. Protein sequence: CASSLTISGNTIYF. The chain has TRBV6-5 and TRBJ1-3; D is undetermined. V lost 4 bases to trimming and J lost 0 bases, with 7 bases between them. The V gene's germline CDR1 is MNHEY and CDR2 SVGAGI. CDR3 length: 14 amino acids.

The chain carries TRBV5-1 and TRBJ1-6; D is perhaps TRBD1 (5 bases). CDR1 and CDR2 from the germline V gene are SGHRS and YFSETQ. The CDR3 sequence is 14 residues long. V was trimmed by 4 bases and J by 7 bases, leaving 12 bases between them. This CDR3 reads CASSDGHLNSPLHF. The CDR3 DNA follows: TGCGCCAGCAGCGACGGACATCTCAATTCACCCCTCCACTTT.

About this clone itself: The same CDR3 is also encoded by other DNA sequences in this sample. This chain connects TRBV12-5 to TRBJ1-5; D unclear. Trimming cost V 4 bases and J 7 bases, with 14 bases left between them. CDR1 is LGHNT and CDR2 is FRNRAP in the germline V gene. The CDR3 has 14 amino acids. The CDR3 bases are TGTGCTAGTGGTTCCTACGGGGAAGGCCAGCCCCAGCATTTT. Its translation: CASGSYGEGQPQHF. The variable domain in full, with the rest retrieved from reference TRBV12-5 and TRBJ1-5, is DARVTQTPRHKVTEMGQEVTMRCQPILGHNTVFWYRQTMMQGLELLAYFRNRAPLDDSGMPKDRFSAEMPDATLATLKIQPSEPRDSAVYFCASGSYGEGQPQHFGDGTRLSIL.

The V gene is TRBV6-1, the J gene TRBJ1-6, with 9 bases aligning to TRBD1. Trimming at V came to 5 bases and at J to 11 bases, leaving 7 bases not matched to a gene. The germline CDR1 and CDR2 sequences are MNHNS and SASEGT. The CDR3 extends over 14 amino acids. In DNA, the CDR3 is TGTGCCAGCAGTACCGACAGGGGGGGGCCACCCCTCCACTTT. It yields the protein CASSTDRGGPPLHF.

This clone was counted between two and nine times. The chain employs TRBV7-2 and TRBJ2-3; D possibly corresponds to TRBD2 (6 bases). Between the trimmed V and J ends, which lost 3 bases and 4 bases, there was a span of 14 bases. In germline, CDR1 is SGHTA, CDR2 FQGNSA. The CDR3 runs to 15 residues. The DNA for the CDR3 is TGTGCCAGCAGCTTGAGCGGGCGAGTCTCAGATACGCAGTATTTT. Translating gives CASSLSGRVSDTQYF.

V gene TRBV4-1 combines with J gene TRBJ1-4; D unclear. The CDR3 loop spans 13 amino acids. Germline V gene data show CDR1 as MGHRA and CDR2 as YSYEKL. Trimming removed 4 bases at V and 4 bases at J, with 7 bases between. The CDR3 nucleotides are TGCGCCAGCAGCCCTCCGTTTAATGAAAAACTGTTTTTT. Its protein is CASSPPFNEKLFF.

The chain recombines TRBV10-3 with TRBJ1-1; 8 bases fit TRBD1. Trimming removed 11 bases from V and 0 bases from J; junction bases left unmatched: 8. Germline assignment: CDR1 ENHRY and CDR2 SYGVKD. The CDR3 contains 14 residues. This chain's CDR3 is CAADRGGLNTEAFF. The DNA of the CDR3 is TGTGCCGCCGACAGGGGCGGTTTGAACACTGAAGCTTTCTTT.

V usage is TRBV6-4 and J usage is TRBJ1-1; D is uncertain. The CDR3 spans 13 residues. Trimming left V 6 bases short and J 1 base short, with 9 bases between. Germline CDR1 MRHNA, CDR2 SNTAGT. CDR3 nucleotides: TGTGCCAGCAGGGTCACACCGAACACTGAAGCTTTCTTT. As protein: CASRVTPNTEAFF.

The V gene is TRBV11-3, the J gene TRBJ1-2; the D gene is possibly TRBD1 (6 bases). This CDR3 is 16 amino acids long. V shed 2 bases and J shed 6 bases, with 19 bases lying between them. CDR1 SGHNT and CDR2 YENEEA come from the germline V gene. CDR3 nucleotide sequence: TGTGCCAGCAGCTTACGCGGTCTGGGGGCCGATGATGGCTACACCTTC. Translation gives CASSLRGLGADDGYTF.

The V gene is TRBV6-5, the J gene TRBJ1-1; TRBD1 is a possible D gene (5 bases). V shed 2 bases and J shed 10 bases, with 20 bases lying between them. The CDR3 covers 15 residues. From germline, CDR1 is MNHEY and CDR2 SVGAGI. The DNA of the CDR3 is TGTGCCAGCAGTTACACTACAGACAGCCCCGCCACAGCTTTCTTT. Translated: CASSYTTDSPATAFF.

J is TRBJ1-1 and V is TRBV29-1; 9 bases are shared with TRBD1. The germline CDR1 and CDR2 sequences are SQVTM and ANQGSEA. Germline trimming cut 6 bases from V and 5 bases from J; bases unmatched to any gene: 7. This CDR3 contains 13 residues. This CDR3 is CSVGTGSMTEAFF. The CDR3 nucleotides are TGCAGCGTGGGGACAGGGAGTATGACTGAAGCTTTCTTT.

As regards this clone: Relative to the germline gene, one junction end is altered; a read error may explain this. This sequence joins TRBV2 and TRBJ2-5, with TRBD2 matching over 7 bases. The CDR3 is made up of 11 amino acids. Germline V CDR1 and CDR2: SNHLY, FYNNEI. The CDR3 here is CASRESGGADF. Written as DNA, the CDR3 is TGTGCCAGCAGGGAGTCGGGGGGTGCGGACTTC.

The rearrangement joins TRBV6-5 to TRBJ2-3; possible D gene TRBD1, 6 bases. This CDR3 spans 13 amino acids. Germline V gene sequence: CDR1 MNHEY, CDR2 SVGAGI. Trimming left V 9 bases short and J 3 bases short, with 13 bases between. The CDR3 region has the DNA TGTGCCAGTTTTACAGGGTTGACAGATACGCAGTATTTT. The encoded protein is CASFTGLTDTQYF.

In the case of this clone: This sample includes further DNA sequences coding for the same CDR3. V usage is TRBV6-1 and J usage is TRBJ2-7, with 9 bases that match TRBD1. Germline CDR1 and CDR2: MNHNS and SASEGT. Trimming removed 6 bases from V and 4 bases from J; junction bases left unmatched: 4. There are 13 residues in the CDR3. CDR3 loop: CASRGDRDYEQYF. The DNA of the CDR3 is TGTGCCAGCAGAGGGGACAGGGATTACGAGCAGTACTTC.

Comment on this clone: At one end the junction does not follow the germline gene, possibly because of a read error. This chain connects TRBV7-7 to TRBJ2-5, with D maybe TRBD2 (6 bases). Germline CDR1 SSHAT, CDR2 FNYEAQ (reference sequence). CDR3 size: 15 residues. CDR3 nucleotide sequence: TGTGCTAGCAGCTCCATGGGGGGAATGAAAGAGACCCAGTACTTC. Encoded protein: CASSSMGGMKETQYF.

The sample holds a few counts of this clone. For the CDR3, the DNA is TGTGCCAGCAGCCAAGTGGGTAAACAGGGGACTGAAGCTTTCTTT. Its protein product is CASSQVGKQGTEAFF. This sequence joins TRBV14 and TRBJ1-1, with 7 bases that match TRBD1. After removal of 1 base from V and 5 bases from J, the junction contained 7 bases not matched to a gene. The germline V gene encodes CDR1 SGHDN and CDR2 FVKESK. The CDR3 consists of 15 residues.

This clone was detected only a few times. This chain joins TRBV19 and TRBJ1-4; TRBD1 matches 8 bases. Germline V lookup: CDR1 LNHDA, CDR2 SQIVND (reference sequence). The CDR3 is made up of 14 amino acids. V trimming: 6 bases; J trimming: 5 bases; junction bases outside the gene matches: 5. The chain's CDR3 is CASSMGQDNEKLFF. The CDR3 DNA follows: TGTGCCAGTAGCATGGGACAGGACAATGAAAAACTGTTTTTT.

In this sample, this clone turned up once. The chain has TRBV18 and TRBJ2-6; 7 bases fit TRBD2. In germline, CDR1 is KGHSH, CDR2 LQKENI. After removal of 6 bases from V and 4 bases from J, the junction contained 12 bases not matched to a gene. The length of the CDR3 is 17 residues. DNA of the CDR3: TGTGCCAGCTCCCCGGGACTACTTTCGGGAGGGGCCAACGTCCTGACTTTC. Amino acids: CASSPGLLSGGANVLTF. The full variable domain, with the rest looked up from reference TRBV18 and TRBJ2-6, is NAGVMQNPRHLVRRRGQEARLRCSPMKGHSHVYWYRQLPEEGLKFMVYLQKENIIDESGMPKERFSAEFPKEGPSILRIQQVVRGDSAAYFCASSPGLLSGGANVLTFGAGSRLTVL.

The V and J genes are TRBV5-4 and TRBJ2-2; D is undetermined. V gave up 1 base and J gave up 0 bases, with 10 bases separating them. The CDR3 runs to 16 residues. Germline values: CDR1 SGHNT, CDR2 YYREEE (reference sequence). CDR3 sequence: CASSLWAATNTGELFF. Written as DNA, the CDR3 is TGTGCCAGCAGCTTGTGGGCAGCTACGAACACCGGGGAGCTGTTTTTT.

This rearrangement joins TRBV27 to TRBJ1-5, with 8 bases fitting TRBD1. V shed 5 bases and J 7 bases; nucleotides not matched to a gene: 13. The germline V gene encodes CDR1 MNHEY and CDR2 SMNVEV (reference sequence). The length of the CDR3 is 16 residues. The CDR3 DNA is TGTGCCAGCAGTCCCTTTGGACAGGGAGGAGGGCAGCCCCAGCATTTT. Its translation is CASSPFGQGGGQPQHF.

The chain is built from TRBV6-5 and TRBJ1-5; D gene ambiguous. This CDR3 contains 12 residues. V was pared by 5 bases and J by 10 bases, with 12 bases between. Germline assignment: CDR1 MNHEY and CDR2 SVGAGI. CDR3 loop: CASSSGAEPQHF. CDR3 nucleotide sequence: TGTGCCAGCAGTAGTGGAGCCGAACCCCAGCATTTT.

This chain connects TRBV5-1 to TRBJ2-3; 11 bases are a match to TRBD1. Germline V lookup: CDR1 SGHRS, CDR2 YFSETQ. The ends lost 6 bases at V and 2 bases at J; junction bases unmatched: 8. This CDR3 region has 16 residues. The CDR3 nucleotides read TGCGCCAGCAACCCCGGGACAGGGGGAATCACAGATACGCAGTATTTT. Protein: CASNPGTGGITDTQYF.

This clone was seen only once. The rearrangement joins TRBV7-9 to TRBJ1-4; D is uncertain. Germline assignment: CDR1 SEHNR and CDR2 FQNEAQ (reference sequence). Trimming took 8 bases from V and 5 from J, leaving 3 bases between them. This CDR3 spans 10 amino acids. In DNA form, the CDR3 reads TGTGCCAGCGAGAATGAAAAACTGTTTTTT. This translates into CASENEKLFF.

This sequence joins TRBV4-1 and TRBJ1-2; D uncertain. Germline V gene lookup returns CDR1 MGHRA and CDR2 YSYEKL. This CDR3 comprises 14 residues. V was shortened by 1 base and J by 2 bases, with 8 bases between the two germline ends. CDR3 nucleotides: TGCGCCAGCAGCCAAGCTACAGAAAACTATGGCTACACCTTC. The encoded protein is CASSQATENYGYTF.

The chain links TRBV5-1 to TRBJ2-5; D perhaps matches TRBD1 (6 bases). Trimming removed 3 bases at V and 5 bases at J, with 14 bases between. Germline V CDR1 and CDR2: SGHRS, YFSETQ. The CDR3 runs to 14 residues. This CDR3 is CASSSGHFGETQYF. As DNA, the CDR3 is TGCGCCAGCAGCTCGGGACACTTTGGGGAGACCCAGTACTTC.